Listed here is a single T cell receptor (beta chain). The data originate from a study of control samples from healthy donors and cancer patients. The method was immunoSEQ multiplex PCR; TCRdb's version includes in-frame clones alone and lacks a portion of them. The table has about 90,000 clones, over 85% seen once; the top ten hold around 1.5%. The germline V gene encodes CDR1 SEHNR and CDR2 FQNEAQ (reference sequence). CDR3 length: 17 amino acids. J lost 5 bases, V lost 0 bases, and 6 bases had no gene match. The specimen sequenced was blood. The TCR was taken from a woman aged 25 to 39 in good health. The rearrangement joins TRBV7-9 to TRBJ2-7; TRBD2 matches at 14 bases. The DNA of the CDR3 is TGTGCCAGCAGCTTAGCCCTGGGACTAGCGGGAGTCAACGAGCAGTACTTC. This sequence encodes CASSLALGLAGVNEQYF. The full variable domain, rest sourced from reference TRBV7-9 and TRBJ2-7, is DTGVSQNPRHKITKRGQNVTFRCDPISEHNRLYWYRQTLGQGPEFLTYFQNEAQLEKSRLLSDRFSAERPKGSFSTLEIQRTEQGDSAMYLCASSLALGLAGVNEQYFGPGTRLTVT.